Each of the 11 T cell receptor beta chains below was sequenced from the same sample in a study of monozygotic twins with inflammatory bowel disease. TCRdb re-called the 5' RACE reads and gives one entry per CDR3 protein, without DNA. The sample's table shows about 420,000 distinct CDR3 sequences. The sample taken for sequencing was blood. These receptors were taken from a human donor with ulcerative colitis or Crohn's disease, or a healthy co-twin of an affected twin (not recorded which).

The rearrangement links TRBV20-1 to TRBJ2-1; TCRdb reports TRBD2, a call that lacks DNA to check it against. The germline gives CDR1 DFQATT, CDR2 SNEGSKA (reference sequence). The CDR3 is 11 amino acids. The CDR3: CSALDWNEQFF.

The gene calls are TRBV9 and TRBJ2-7. The V gene's germline CDR1 is SGDLS and CDR2 YYNGEE. The CDR3 totals 13 residues. The CDR3 spells CASSVQVRDEQYF.

The chain employs TRBV27 and TRBJ2-7; with no DNA, the TCRdb D assignment of TRBD2 cannot be verified. In germline, CDR1 is MNHEY, CDR2 SMNVEV (reference sequence). The CDR3 loop spans 15 amino acids. The CDR3 spells CASSPNRLPQYEQYF.

This chain joins TRBV4-2 and TRBJ1-3; TCRdb selects TRBD1, and the lack of DNA leaves this call unchecked. Germline loops: CDR1 LGHNA, CDR2 YNFKEQ. The CDR3 consists of 18 residues. The CDR3 loop reads CASSHPGTGARSGNTIYF.

This sequence joins TRBV13 and TRBJ2-6; TCRdb selects TRBD1, and the lack of DNA leaves this call unchecked. Germline V gives CDR1 PRHDT, CDR2 FYEKMQ (reference sequence). The CDR3 is 20 amino acids. CDR3 protein: CASSSQASGTGNLGANVLTF.

The chain employs TRBV29-1 and TRBJ2-1; TCRdb outputs TRBD2, but without DNA this stays unchecked. Germline-derived CDR1 and CDR2 are SQVTM and ANQGSEA. The CDR3 totals 13 residues. The CDR3 loop reads CSVEIAGGSEQFF.

This rearrangement joins TRBV10-3 to TRBJ1-6. The length of the CDR3 is 13 residues. CDR1 and CDR2 (germline): ENHRY, SYGVKD. CDR3 amino acids: CAISPELGSPLHF.

CDR3 sequence reads: CASSLAMVERHEQFF. This chain uses TRBV5-5 with TRBJ2-1. CDR3 length equals 15 residues. Germline V lookup: CDR1 SGHKS, CDR2 YYEKEE (reference sequence). Combining the CDR3 with reference TRBV5-5 and TRBJ2-1 gives the whole variable domain DAGVTQSPTHLIKTRGQQVTLRCSPISGHKSVSWYQQVLGQGPQFIFQYYEKEERGRGNFPDRFSARQFPNYSSELNVNALLLGDSALYLCASSLAMVERHEQFFGPGTRLTVL.

This chain's CDR3 is CSAREPGMNTEAFF. The J gene is TRBJ1-1, the V gene TRBV20-1; the D gene TCRdb calls, TRBD1, cannot be checked with no DNA. This CDR3 is 14 amino acids long. CDR1 and CDR2 from the germline V gene are DFQATT and SNEGSKA (reference sequence).

The chain uses TRBV7-2 and TRBJ2-3; no DNA is available, so the TRBD2 call from TCRdb remains unchecked. Germline V CDR1 and CDR2: SGHTA, FQGNSA. The CDR3 runs 14 residues. The CDR3 sequence is CASSPPGLLDTQYF.

The rearrangement links TRBV5-1 to TRBJ2-2; TCRdb lists TRBD2, though no DNA is available to test this call. The CDR3 has 19 residues. Germline V gives CDR1 SGHRS, CDR2 YFSETQ. Here the CDR3 reads CASSLAVRDGLGSTGELFF.